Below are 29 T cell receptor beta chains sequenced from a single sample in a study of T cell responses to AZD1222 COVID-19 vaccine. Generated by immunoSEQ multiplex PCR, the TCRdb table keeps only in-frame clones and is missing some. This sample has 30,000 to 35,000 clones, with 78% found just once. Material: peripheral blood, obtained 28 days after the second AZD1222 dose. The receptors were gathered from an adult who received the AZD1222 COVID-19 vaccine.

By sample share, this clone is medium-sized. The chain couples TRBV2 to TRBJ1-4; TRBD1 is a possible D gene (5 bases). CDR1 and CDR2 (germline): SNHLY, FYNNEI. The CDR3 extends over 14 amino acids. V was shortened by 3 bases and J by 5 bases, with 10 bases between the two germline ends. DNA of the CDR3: TGTGCCAGCAGTGACTCGACAGAGAATGAAAAACTGTTTTTT. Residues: CASSDSTENEKLFF.

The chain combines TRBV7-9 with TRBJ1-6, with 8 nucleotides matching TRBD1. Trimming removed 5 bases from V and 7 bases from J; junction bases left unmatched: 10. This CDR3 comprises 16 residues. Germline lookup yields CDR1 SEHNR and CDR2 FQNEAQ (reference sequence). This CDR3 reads CASSPKGTGLNSPLHF. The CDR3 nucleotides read TGTGCCAGCAGCCCTAAAGGGACAGGCCTCAATTCACCCCTCCACTTT.

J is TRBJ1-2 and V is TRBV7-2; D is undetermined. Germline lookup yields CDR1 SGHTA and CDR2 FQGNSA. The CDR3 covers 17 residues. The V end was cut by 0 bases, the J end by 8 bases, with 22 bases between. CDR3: CASSLALSISSLRGYTF. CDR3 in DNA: TGTGCCAGCAGCTTAGCGCTTTCGATTTCTAGCCTGAGGGGCTACACCTTC.

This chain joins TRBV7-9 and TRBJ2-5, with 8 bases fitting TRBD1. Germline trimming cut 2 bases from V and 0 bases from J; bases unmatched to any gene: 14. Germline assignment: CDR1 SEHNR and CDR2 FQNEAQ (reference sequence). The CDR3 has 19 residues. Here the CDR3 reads CASSLFGQGALLHQETQYF. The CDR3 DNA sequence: TGTGCCAGCAGCTTATTCGGGCAGGGGGCTCTCTTGCACCAAGAGACCCAGTACTTC. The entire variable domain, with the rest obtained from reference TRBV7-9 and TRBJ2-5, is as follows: DTGVSQNPRHKITKRGQNVTFRCDPISEHNRLYWYRQTLGQGPEFLTYFQNEAQLEKSRLLSDRFSAERPKGSFSTLEIQRTEQGDSAMYLCASSLFGQGALLHQETQYFGPGTRLLVL.

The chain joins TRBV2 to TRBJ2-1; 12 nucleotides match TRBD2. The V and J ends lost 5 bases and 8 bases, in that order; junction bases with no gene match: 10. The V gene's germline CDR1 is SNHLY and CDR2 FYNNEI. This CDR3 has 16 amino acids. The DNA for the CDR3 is TGTGCCAGCAGTATTCGACTAGCGGGAGACCATGATGAGCAGTTCTTC. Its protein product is CASSIRLAGDHDEQFF.

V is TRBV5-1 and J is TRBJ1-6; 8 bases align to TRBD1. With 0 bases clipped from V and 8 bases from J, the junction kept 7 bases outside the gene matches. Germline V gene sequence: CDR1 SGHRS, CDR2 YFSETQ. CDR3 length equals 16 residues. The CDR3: CASSLVGTGPHSPLHF. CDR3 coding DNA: TGCGCCAGCAGCTTGGTAGGGACAGGACCCCATTCACCCCTCCACTTT.

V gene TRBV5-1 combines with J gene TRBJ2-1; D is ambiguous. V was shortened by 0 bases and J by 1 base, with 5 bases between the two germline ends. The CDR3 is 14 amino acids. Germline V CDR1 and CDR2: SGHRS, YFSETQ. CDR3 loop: CASSLVSSYNEQFF. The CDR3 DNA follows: TGCGCCAGCAGCTTGGTGAGTTCCTACAATGAGCAGTTCTTC.

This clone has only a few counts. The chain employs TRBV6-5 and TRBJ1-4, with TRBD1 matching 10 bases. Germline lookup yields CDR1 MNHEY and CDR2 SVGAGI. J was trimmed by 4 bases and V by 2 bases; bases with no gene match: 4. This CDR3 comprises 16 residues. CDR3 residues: CASSYGDRGGNEKLFF. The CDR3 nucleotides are TGTGCCAGCAGTTACGGGGACAGGGGCGGTAATGAAAAACTGTTTTTT.

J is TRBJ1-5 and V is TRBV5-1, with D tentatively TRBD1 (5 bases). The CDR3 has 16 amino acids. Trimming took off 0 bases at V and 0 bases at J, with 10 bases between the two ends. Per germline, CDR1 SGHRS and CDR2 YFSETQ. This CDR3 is CASSLDPGNSNQPQHF. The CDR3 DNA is TGCGCCAGCAGCTTGGACCCAGGGAATAGCAATCAGCCCCAGCATTTT.

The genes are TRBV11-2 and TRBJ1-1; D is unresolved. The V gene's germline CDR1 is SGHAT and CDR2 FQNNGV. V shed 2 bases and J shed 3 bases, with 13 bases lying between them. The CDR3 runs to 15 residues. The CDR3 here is CASSLPYPEDTEAFF. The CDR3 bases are TGTGCCAGCAGCTTACCCTATCCGGAGGACACTGAAGCTTTCTTT.

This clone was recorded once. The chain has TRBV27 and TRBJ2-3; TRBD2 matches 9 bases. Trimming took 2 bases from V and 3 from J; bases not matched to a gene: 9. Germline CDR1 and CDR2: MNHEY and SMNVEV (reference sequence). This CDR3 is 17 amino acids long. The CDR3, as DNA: TGTGCCAGCAGTTTAGTAGTTAGCGGGAGAGGGACAGATACGCAGTATTTT. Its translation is CASSLVVSGRGTDTQYF.

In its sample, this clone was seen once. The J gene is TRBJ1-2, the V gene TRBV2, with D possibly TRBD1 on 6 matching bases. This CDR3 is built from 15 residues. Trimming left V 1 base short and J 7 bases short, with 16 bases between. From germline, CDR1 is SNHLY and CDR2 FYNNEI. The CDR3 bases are TGTGCCAGCAGTGAAGAAACAGGGAAATTTTTTGGCTACACCTTC. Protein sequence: CASSEETGKFFGYTF.

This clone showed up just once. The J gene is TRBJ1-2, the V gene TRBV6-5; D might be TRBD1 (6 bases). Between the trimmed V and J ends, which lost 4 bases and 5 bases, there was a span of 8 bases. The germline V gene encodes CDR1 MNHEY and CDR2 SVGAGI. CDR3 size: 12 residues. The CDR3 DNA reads TGTGCCAGCAGTTTTACAGGGTATGGCTACACCTTC. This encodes CASSFTGYGYTF.

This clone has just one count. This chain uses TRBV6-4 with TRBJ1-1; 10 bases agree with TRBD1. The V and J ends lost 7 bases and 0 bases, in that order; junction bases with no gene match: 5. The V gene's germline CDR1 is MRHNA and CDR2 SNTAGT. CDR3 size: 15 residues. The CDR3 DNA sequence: TGTGCCAGCACCCGGGACAGGGGCCTGAACACTGAAGCTTTCTTT. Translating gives CASTRDRGLNTEAFF.

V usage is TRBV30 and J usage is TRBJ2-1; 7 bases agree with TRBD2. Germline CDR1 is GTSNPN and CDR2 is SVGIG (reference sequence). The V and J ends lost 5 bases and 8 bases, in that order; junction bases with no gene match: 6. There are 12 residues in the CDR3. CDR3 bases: TGTGCCTGGTCGATGGCGGGAGATGAGCAGTTCTTC. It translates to CAWSMAGDEQFF.

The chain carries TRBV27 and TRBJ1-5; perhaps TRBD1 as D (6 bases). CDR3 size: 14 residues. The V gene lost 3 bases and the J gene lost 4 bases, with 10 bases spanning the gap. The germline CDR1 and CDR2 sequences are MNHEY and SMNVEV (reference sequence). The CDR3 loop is CASSFERGNQPQHF. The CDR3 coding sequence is TGTGCCAGCAGTTTTGAGAGGGGGAATCAGCCCCAGCATTTT.

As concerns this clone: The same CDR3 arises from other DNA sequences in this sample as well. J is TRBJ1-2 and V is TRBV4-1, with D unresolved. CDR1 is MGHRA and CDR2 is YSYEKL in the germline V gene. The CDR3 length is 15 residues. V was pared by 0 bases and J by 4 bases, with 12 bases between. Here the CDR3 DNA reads TGCGCCAGCAGCCAAGACGTGGGTGTAGGCTATGGCTACACCTTC. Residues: CASSQDVGVGYGYTF.

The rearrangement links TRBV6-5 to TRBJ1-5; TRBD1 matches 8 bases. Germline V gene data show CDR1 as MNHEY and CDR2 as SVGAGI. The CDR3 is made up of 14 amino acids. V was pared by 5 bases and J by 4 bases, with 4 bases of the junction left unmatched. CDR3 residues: CASSPRDRNQPQHF. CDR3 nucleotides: TGTGCCAGCAGTCCCCGGGACAGGAATCAGCCCCAGCATTTT.

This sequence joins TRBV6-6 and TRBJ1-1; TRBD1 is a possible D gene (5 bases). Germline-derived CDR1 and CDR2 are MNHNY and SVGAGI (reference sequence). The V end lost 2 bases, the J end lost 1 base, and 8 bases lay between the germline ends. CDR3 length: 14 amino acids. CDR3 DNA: TGTGCCAGCAGTTACCCAGGGAGGAACACTGAAGCTTTCTTT. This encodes CASSYPGRNTEAFF.

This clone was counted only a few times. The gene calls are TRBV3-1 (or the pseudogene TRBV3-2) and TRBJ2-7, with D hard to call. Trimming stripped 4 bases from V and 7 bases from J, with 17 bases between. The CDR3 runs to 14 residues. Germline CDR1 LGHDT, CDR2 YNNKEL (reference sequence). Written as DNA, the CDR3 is TGTGCCAGCAGCCCCCTTAGTATGATCGGGGAGCAGTACTTC. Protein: CASSPLSMIGEQYF.

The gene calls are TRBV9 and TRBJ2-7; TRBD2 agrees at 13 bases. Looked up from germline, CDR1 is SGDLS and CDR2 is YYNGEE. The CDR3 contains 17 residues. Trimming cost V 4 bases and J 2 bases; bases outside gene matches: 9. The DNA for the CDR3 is TGTGCCAGCAGCCCTCCACTAGCGGGAGGGCCTCCCTACGAGCAGTACGTC. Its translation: CASSPPLAGGPPYEQYV.

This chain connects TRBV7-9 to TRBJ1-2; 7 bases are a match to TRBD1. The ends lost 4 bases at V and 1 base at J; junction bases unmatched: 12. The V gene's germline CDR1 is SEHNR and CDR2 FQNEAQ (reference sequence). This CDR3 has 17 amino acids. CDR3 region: CASSSTFQGQFNYGYTF. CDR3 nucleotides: TGTGCCAGCAGCTCCACATTTCAGGGACAGTTTAACTATGGCTACACCTTC.

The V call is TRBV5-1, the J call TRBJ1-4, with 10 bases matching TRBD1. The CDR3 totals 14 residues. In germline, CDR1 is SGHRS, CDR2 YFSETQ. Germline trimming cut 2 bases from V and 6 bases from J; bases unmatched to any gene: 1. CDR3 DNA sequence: TGCGCCAGCAGCTTAGGACAGGGGGATGAAAAACTGTTTTTT. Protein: CASSLGQGDEKLFF.

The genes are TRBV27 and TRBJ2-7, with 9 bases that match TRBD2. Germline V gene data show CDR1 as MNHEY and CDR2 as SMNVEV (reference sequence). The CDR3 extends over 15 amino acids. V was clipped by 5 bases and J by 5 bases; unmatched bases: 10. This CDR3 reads CASSLRTSAVNEQYF. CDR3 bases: TGTGCCAGCAGTCTACGGACTAGCGCGGTGAACGAGCAGTACTTC.

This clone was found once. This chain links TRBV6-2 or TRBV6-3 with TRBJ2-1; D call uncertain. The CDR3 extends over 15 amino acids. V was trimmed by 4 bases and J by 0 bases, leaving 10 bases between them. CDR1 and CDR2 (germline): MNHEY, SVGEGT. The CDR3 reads CASSSTTSSYNEQFF. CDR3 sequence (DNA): TGTGCCAGCAGTTCAACTACGAGCTCCTACAATGAGCAGTTCTTC.

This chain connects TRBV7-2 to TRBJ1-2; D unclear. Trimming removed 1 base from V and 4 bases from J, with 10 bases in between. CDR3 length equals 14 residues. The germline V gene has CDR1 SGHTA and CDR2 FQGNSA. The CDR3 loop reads CASSLVGSPYGYTF. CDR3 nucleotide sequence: TGTGCCAGCAGCTTAGTTGGCAGCCCCTATGGCTACACCTTC.

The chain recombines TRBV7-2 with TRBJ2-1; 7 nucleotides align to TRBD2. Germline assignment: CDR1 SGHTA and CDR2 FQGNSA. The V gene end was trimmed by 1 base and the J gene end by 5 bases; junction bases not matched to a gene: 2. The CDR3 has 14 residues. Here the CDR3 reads CASSLERGNNEQFF. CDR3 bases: TGTGCCAGCAGCTTAGAGCGGGGAAACAATGAGCAGTTCTTC.

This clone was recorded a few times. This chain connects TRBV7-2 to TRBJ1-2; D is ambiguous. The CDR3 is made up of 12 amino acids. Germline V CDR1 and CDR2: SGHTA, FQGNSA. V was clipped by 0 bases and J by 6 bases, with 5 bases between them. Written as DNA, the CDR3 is TGTGCCAGCAGCTTAGCAGGGAATGGCTACACCTTC. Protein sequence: CASSLAGNGYTF.

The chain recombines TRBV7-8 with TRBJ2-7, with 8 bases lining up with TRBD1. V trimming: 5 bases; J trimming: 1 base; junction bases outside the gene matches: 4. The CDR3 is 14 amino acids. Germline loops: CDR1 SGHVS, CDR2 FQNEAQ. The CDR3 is CASSPGGSSYEQYV. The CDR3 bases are TGTGCCAGCAGCCCAGGGGGCTCATCCTACGAGCAGTACGTC.